These T cell receptor beta chains were read from a single sample in a study of blood T cell repertoires in COVID-19. Data came from immunoSEQ multiplex PCR; TCRdb stores just in-frame clones and leaves some out. The sample yields about 230,000 clones, 88% seen once. Material for sequencing was PBMCs or T cells enriched from blood (not recorded which). The receptors shown here come from a woman aged 40 to 50 with acute COVID-19. Both conserved end residues are part of each CDR3. Fields, in order: J gene, clone size, D gene, V gene, CDR3 DNA, CDR3 protein. D genes are given only for firm matches. A clone size is listed for some rows: how often the clone was seen (once, few, many), or a class if it is expanded.

J gene: TRBJ1-3; clone size: .; D gene: TRBD1; V gene: TRBV19; CDR3 DNA: TGTGCCACCCGACAGGGGGCTACTGGAAACACCATATATTTT; CDR3 protein: CATRQGATGNTIYF
J gene: TRBJ1-2; clone size: .; D gene: .; V gene: TRBV11-2; CDR3 DNA: TGTGCCAGCAGCTTAGATGGCACCTATGGCTACACCTTC; CDR3 protein: CASSLDGTYGYTF
J gene: TRBJ2-3; clone size: .; D gene: TRBD2; V gene: TRBV9; CDR3 DNA: TGTGCCAGCAGCGTAGTCGATAGCGGGGGGGCAATAGATACGCAGTATTTT; CDR3 protein: CASSVVDSGGAIDTQYF
J gene: TRBJ1-4; clone size: .; D gene: TRBD1; V gene: TRBV7-9; CDR3 DNA: TGTGCCAGCAGCTTAACACAGGGGGGATCACATAATGAAAAACTGTTTTTT; CDR3 protein: CASSLTQGGSHNEKLFF
J gene: TRBJ1-4; clone size: .; D gene: TRBD1; V gene: TRBV4-1; CDR3 DNA: TGCGCCAGCAGCCAGACCGACCGGGACAGGGGTGGGAAACTGTTTTTT; CDR3 protein: CASSQTDRDRGGKLFF
J gene: TRBJ2-1; clone size: .; D gene: .; V gene: TRBV6-2/TRBV6-3; CDR3 DNA: TGTGCCAGCAGCCTCAACAATGAAGCCTACAATGAGCAGTTCTTC; CDR3 protein: CASSLNNEAYNEQFF
J gene: TRBJ1-1; clone size: .; D gene: .; V gene: TRBV9; CDR3 DNA: TGTGCCAGCAGCGTGAGCGCGGGGAACACTGAAGCTTTCTTT; CDR3 protein: CASSVSAGNTEAFF
J gene: TRBJ2-3; clone size: .; D gene: .; V gene: TRBV30; CDR3 DNA: TGTGCCCATAGCCAGAGAGGGCCCACAGATACGCAGTATTTT; CDR3 protein: CAHSQRGPTDTQYF
J gene: TRBJ1-2; clone size: .; D gene: .; V gene: TRBV28; CDR3 DNA: TGTGCCAGCAGTTTCCCCGTTTTACGGGGGGGGGCGCAAGGTGGCTACACCTTC; CDR3 protein: CASSFPVLRGGAQGGYTF
J gene: TRBJ1-2; clone size: few; D gene: .; V gene: TRBV7-2; CDR3 DNA: TGTGCCAGCAGTCTAGTCCCCAGGGATGGCTACACCTTC; CDR3 protein: CASSLVPRDGYTF
J gene: TRBJ2-7; clone size: few; D gene: .; V gene: TRBV21-1; CDR3 DNA: TGTGCCAGCAGCAAAAAGAGGGTTGACTACGAGCAGTACTTC; CDR3 protein: CASSKKRVDYEQYF
J gene: TRBJ2-2; clone size: .; D gene: TRBD2; V gene: TRBV5-1; CDR3 DNA: TGCGCCAGCAGCTTGATCGCGGGGGGGAACACCGGGGAGCTGTTTTTT; CDR3 protein: CASSLIAGGNTGELFF
J gene: TRBJ1-3; clone size: .; D gene: .; V gene: TRBV3-1/TRBV3-2; CDR3 DNA: TGTGCCAGCAGCCATGGGCGGGGGGACACCATATATTTT; CDR3 protein: CASSHGRGDTIYF
J gene: TRBJ1-2; clone size: .; D gene: TRBD1; V gene: TRBV5-4; CDR3 DNA: TGTGCCAGCAGCTTGGCCTTTGGGCAGGGGGCGCGTGACTATGGCTACACCTTC; CDR3 protein: CASSLAFGQGARDYGYTF
J gene: TRBJ2-2; clone size: .; D gene: .; V gene: TRBV10-1; CDR3 DNA: TGCGCCAGCAGTGAGTCGAACTACCCCACCGGGGAGCTGTTTTTT; CDR3 protein: CASSESNYPTGELFF
J gene: TRBJ2-7; clone size: .; D gene: TRBD1; V gene: TRBV29-1; CDR3 DNA: TGCAGTGCAGGTTCCGGGACAGGGTATGGCGAGCAGTACTTC; CDR3 protein: CSAGSGTGYGEQYF
J gene: TRBJ2-4; clone size: .; D gene: .; V gene: TRBV6-2/TRBV6-3; CDR3 DNA: TGTGCCAGCAGTTACTTTAGCCGCAGGGTAGCCAAAAACATTCAGTACTTC; CDR3 protein: CASSYFSRRVAKNIQYF
J gene: TRBJ1-2; clone size: once; D gene: .; V gene: TRBV7-9; CDR3 DNA: TGTGCCAGCAGCCCCCGCCTGGGGCTGAGGGGCTACACCTTC; CDR3 protein: CASSPRLGLRGYTF
J gene: TRBJ2-5; clone size: .; D gene: TRBD2; V gene: TRBV7-2; CDR3 DNA: TGTGCCAGCAGACCCCGTAAAGCGGGGGGTGAGACCCAGTACTTC; CDR3 protein: CASRPRKAGGETQYF
J gene: TRBJ1-4; clone size: .; D gene: TRBD1; V gene: TRBV5-4; CDR3 DNA: TGTGCCAGCAGCTTTAAGACAGGGAACAATGAAAAACTGTTTTTT; CDR3 protein: CASSFKTGNNEKLFF
J gene: TRBJ1-2; clone size: .; D gene: TRBD1; V gene: TRBV19; CDR3 DNA: TGTGCCAGTAGGGACAGGGCGGTTGATGGCTACACCTTC; CDR3 protein: CASRDRAVDGYTF
J gene: TRBJ1-2; clone size: .; D gene: TRBD1; V gene: TRBV6-5; CDR3 DNA: TGTGCCAGCACTCCGGGACAGGGGGTTGGCTACACCTTC; CDR3 protein: CASTPGQGVGYTF
J gene: TRBJ2-1; clone size: .; D gene: TRBD2; V gene: TRBV9; CDR3 DNA: TGTGCCAGCAGCGCCCCTACTAGCGGGAGGGGCTACAATGAGCAGTTCTTC; CDR3 protein: CASSAPTSGRGYNEQFF
J gene: TRBJ2-5; clone size: .; D gene: TRBD2; V gene: TRBV10-1; CDR3 DNA: TGCGCCAGCAGCGAGAGGACTAGCGGGGGGCCACGGGAGACCCAGTACTTC; CDR3 protein: CASSERTSGGPRETQYF
J gene: TRBJ1-2; clone size: .; D gene: .; V gene: TRBV19; CDR3 DNA: TGTGCCAGTAGTATGGACAGCCCAGGAGGCTACACCTTC; CDR3 protein: CASSMDSPGGYTF
J gene: TRBJ1-2; clone size: .; D gene: .; V gene: TRBV30; CDR3 DNA: TGTGCCTGGAGTACAGGGAAAGTCAGTCATGGCTACACCTTC; CDR3 protein: CAWSTGKVSHGYTF
J gene: TRBJ1-1; clone size: .; D gene: .; V gene: TRBV10-3; CDR3 DNA: TGTGCCATCAGCCGGGACGGGGGGGGCACTGAAGCTTTCTTT; CDR3 protein: CAISRDGGGTEAFF
J gene: TRBJ2-2; clone size: .; D gene: .; V gene: TRBV9; CDR3 DNA: TGTGCCAGCAGCGCCCAACTGGCCGGGGAGCTGTTTTTT; CDR3 protein: CASSAQLAGELFF
J gene: TRBJ2-3; clone size: .; D gene: .; V gene: TRBV4-3; CDR3 DNA: TGCGCCAGCAGCCAAGGTGACAATTCATGGGATACGCAGTATTTT; CDR3 protein: CASSQGDNSWDTQYF
J gene: TRBJ2-5; clone size: .; D gene: .; V gene: TRBV19; CDR3 DNA: TGTGCCAGTAGTATAGGAATAACAGCCTTGACCTTCCAAGAGACCCAGTACTTC; CDR3 protein: CASSIGITALTFQETQYF
J gene: TRBJ1-6; clone size: .; D gene: TRBD1; V gene: TRBV2; CDR3 DNA: TGTGCCAGCAGGGGACCGGGACAGGGAGCGATCTCCTATAATTCACCCCTCCACTTT; CDR3 protein: CASRGPGQGAISYNSPLHF
J gene: TRBJ2-5; clone size: .; D gene: TRBD2; V gene: TRBV9; CDR3 DNA: TGTGCCAGCAGCGTAGTCCCTAGCGGGGCCGCGGGGACCCAGTACTTC; CDR3 protein: CASSVVPSGAAGTQYF
J gene: TRBJ2-1; clone size: .; D gene: TRBD1; V gene: TRBV6-6; CDR3 DNA: TGTGCCAGCAGCCGCGGACAGGGGTGGGATGAGCAGTTCTTC; CDR3 protein: CASSRGQGWDEQFF
J gene: TRBJ2-2; clone size: .; D gene: TRBD1; V gene: TRBV12-5; CDR3 DNA: TGTGCTAGTGGCCATGGGACAGACACCGGGGAGCTGTTTTTT; CDR3 protein: CASGHGTDTGELFF
J gene: TRBJ2-5; clone size: .; D gene: .; V gene: TRBV3-1/TRBV3-2; CDR3 DNA: TGTGCCAGCAGCCAAGTTCGGGAGACCCAGTACTTC; CDR3 protein: CASSQVRETQYF
J gene: TRBJ1-1; clone size: .; D gene: .; V gene: TRBV21-1; CDR3 DNA: TGTGCCAGCAGCAACAAAACAGGGCAGCCTGAAGCTTTCTTT; CDR3 protein: CASSNKTGQPEAFF
J gene: TRBJ2-1; clone size: .; D gene: .; V gene: TRBV18; CDR3 DNA: TGTGCCAGCTCACCGGGCCGGTTATCCTACAATGAGCAGTTCTTC; CDR3 protein: CASSPGRLSYNEQFF
J gene: TRBJ1-2; clone size: few; D gene: .; V gene: TRBV7-8; CDR3 DNA: TGTGCCAGCAGCTTATATATAAACTATGGCTACACCTTC; CDR3 protein: CASSLYINYGYTF
J gene: TRBJ1-2; clone size: .; D gene: TRBD1; V gene: TRBV4-3; CDR3 DNA: TGCGCCAGCAGCCAAGATGTGGACAGGGGCTATGGCTACACCTTC; CDR3 protein: CASSQDVDRGYGYTF
J gene: TRBJ1-2; clone size: .; D gene: TRBD1; V gene: TRBV5-4; CDR3 DNA: TGTGCCAGCAGCCCGGACAGGGGGGACTATGGCTACACCTTC; CDR3 protein: CASSPDRGDYGYTF
J gene: TRBJ1-2; clone size: .; D gene: .; V gene: TRBV5-1; CDR3 DNA: TGCGCCAGCAGCTGGGGAGGGGGGAACTATGGCTACACCTTC; CDR3 protein: CASSWGGGNYGYTF
J gene: TRBJ1-2; clone size: .; D gene: .; V gene: TRBV12-5; CDR3 DNA: TGTGCTAGTGGTCCCGCTGGGGGGACCGGCTACACCTTC; CDR3 protein: CASGPAGGTGYTF
J gene: TRBJ2-5; clone size: .; D gene: .; V gene: TRBV12-5; CDR3 DNA: TGTGCTAGTGGTTTGGTACCCGGGGTAGGTGGAGAGACCCAGTACTTC; CDR3 protein: CASGLVPGVGGETQYF
J gene: TRBJ2-5; clone size: .; D gene: TRBD2; V gene: TRBV7-2; CDR3 DNA: TGTGCCAGCAGCTTGATCGGGGGGGCGGGAGAGACCCAGTACTTC; CDR3 protein: CASSLIGGAGETQYF
J gene: TRBJ2-3; clone size: .; D gene: .; V gene: TRBV3-1/TRBV3-2; CDR3 DNA: TGTGCCAGCAGCCAAGTCCCGACTAGTGCAGATACGCAGTATTTT; CDR3 protein: CASSQVPTSADTQYF
J gene: TRBJ1-2; clone size: few; D gene: .; V gene: TRBV28; CDR3 DNA: TGTGCCAGCAGTTTAGTGACAGCCTATGGCTACACCTTC; CDR3 protein: CASSLVTAYGYTF
J gene: TRBJ1-2; clone size: once; D gene: TRBD1; V gene: TRBV9; CDR3 DNA: TGTGCCAGCGGGAGACAGGGGTTAGGCCATGGCTACACCTTC; CDR3 protein: CASGRQGLGHGYTF
J gene: TRBJ1-5; clone size: once; D gene: .; V gene: TRBV24-1; CDR3 DNA: TGTGCCACCAGTGATCCCCGCCAACCTGCGGGGCCCCAGCATTTT; CDR3 protein: CATSDPRQPAGPQHF
J gene: TRBJ2-1; clone size: .; D gene: .; V gene: TRBV9; CDR3 DNA: TGTGCCAGCAGCCCCCGCCCCCGACAGAGCAATGAGCAGTTCTTC; CDR3 protein: CASSPRPRQSNEQFF